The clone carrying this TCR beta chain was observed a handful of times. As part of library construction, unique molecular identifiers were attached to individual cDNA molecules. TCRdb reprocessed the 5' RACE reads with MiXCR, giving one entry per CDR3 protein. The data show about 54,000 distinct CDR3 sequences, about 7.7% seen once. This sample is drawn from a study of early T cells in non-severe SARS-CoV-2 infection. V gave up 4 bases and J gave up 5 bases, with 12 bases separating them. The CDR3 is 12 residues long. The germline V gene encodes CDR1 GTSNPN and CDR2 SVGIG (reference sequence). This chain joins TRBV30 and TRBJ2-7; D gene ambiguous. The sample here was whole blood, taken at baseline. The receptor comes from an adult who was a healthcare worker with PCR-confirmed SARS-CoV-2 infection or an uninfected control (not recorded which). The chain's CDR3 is CAWTQGGHEQYF. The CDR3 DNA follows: TGTGCCTGGACCCAAGGCGGACACGAGCAGTACTTC. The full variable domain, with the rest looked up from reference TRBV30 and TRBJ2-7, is SQTIHQWPATLVQPVGSPLSLECTVEGTSNPNLYWYRQAAGRGLQLLFYSVGIGQISSEVPQNLSASRPQDRQFILSSKKLLLSDSGFYLCAWTQGGHEQYFGPGTRLTVT.